This TCR beta chain was sequenced for a study of regulatory T cells in long-lasting Graves disease. Study results and limitations: New patients shared fewer public clonotypes (approximately 1,000) than persistent patients did (approximately 3,000).

The table lists this clonotype with many counts. Its antigen is undetermined. V dropped 1 base and J dropped 4 bases, with 20 bases sitting between them. The CDR3 sequence is 18 residues long. CDR1 SGHVS and CDR2 FQNEAQ come from the germline V gene. The time point denotes: newly diagnosed GD, antithyroid drugs for less than 3 months. PBMCs were the source of the RNA used for TCR sequencing. Both iRepertoire HTBI primers and Arm-PCR of CDR3 regions were used to build the TCR beta libraries. TCRdb reanalysed the multiplex PCR reads using MiXCR and keeps one entry per CDR3 protein. Altogether about 450,000 distinct CDR3 sequences are present, approximately 16% being singletons, with the ten largest covering 9.5% to 12%. A further study also used this sample, focusing on T cells in Graves' hyperthyroidism and ophthalmopathy. That work contributes: Patients aged 18 to 65 with hyperthyroidism were newly diagnosed, with duration under 2 months.

The sequenced sample was peripheral blood mononuclear cells (PBMCs), obtained at new diagnosis, from a patient treated with antithyroid drugs. This receptor was identified in a woman in her twenties or thirties with Graves disease. This chain uses TRBV7-8 with TRBJ2-1; D may be TRBD2 (6 bases). DNA of the CDR3: TGTGCCAGCAGCTTAGGGGGTTGGGACGGGAGAATTTACAATGAGCAGTTCTTC. This translates into CASSLGGWDGRIYNEQFF.